This T cell receptor beta chain is from a study of memory CD4+ T cells and cytomegalovirus serostatus (dated by TCRdb to between 2018 and 2020). Context from the whole study: A total of some 33 healthy Belgian adults, of whom 9 were CMV seropositive and approximately 24 were CMV seronegative, were included in the cohort. To replicate a published TCR-based CMV serostatus classifier, the study sequenced CD4+ memory TCRbeta repertoires from a Belgian cohort whose cytomegalovirus serostatus was known. The full study reports these points: For CMV serostatus prediction, a median bootstrapped AUC of about 0.96 was reached with the original framework, and a median bootstrapped AUC of around 0.89 was reached with a US-trained random forest. Only CD4+CD45RO+ memory cells were sequenced, in contrast to the original study, in which naive and memory CD4+ and CD8+ populations were covered. The original-framework classifier achieved a median bootstrapped AUC of approximately 0.94 with a 95% CI of 0.76-1.00 on the Belgian cohort. Of under 200 previously reported CMV-associated TCRbeta sequences, approximately 70 appeared in the CD4+ memory repertoires, each in one to five individuals. The results were interpreted as suggesting that the CMV-associated TCR signature is largely present in the CD4+ memory repertoire.

A FACSAria II was used to sort memory CD4+ T cells, defined as single viable CD3+CD4+CD8-CD45RO+ cells. CMV serostatus was determined with a Roche Elecsys assay detecting serum IgG against CMV pp150, pp28, p38 and p52. Once the samples were thawed, total CD4+ T cells were enriched through positive selection using CD4 magnetic microbeads. The samples came from a different study that was designed specifically to examine the CD4+ T cell memory repertoire. Peripheral blood mononuclear cells were isolated and cryopreserved according to standard operating procedures, and serum was kept at -80 degrees C. Staining used CD3-PerCP (BW264/56), CD4-APC (RPA-T4), CD45RO-PE (UCHT1) and CD8-Pacific Orange (3B5) antibodies, with Sytox blue excluding non-viable cells. The CDR3 numbers 15 residues from cysteine through phenylalanine. The DNA shown is the 45-base CDR3, in frame from base 1. After removal of 0 bases from V and 5 bases from J, the junction retains 7 bases not matched to a gene. For CDR1 and CDR2, the germline V gene lists SGHRS and YFSETQ.

The Quick-DNA Microprep Kit was used to extract genomic DNA from the sorted cells. Amplification of TCRbeta DNA was done with the immunoSEQ hsTCRbeta kit, following the protocol from the manufacturer. An Illumina MiSeq instrument was used to sequence the TCRbeta libraries. Concerning the study's data processing: Once out-of-frame sequences had been removed, a few million distinct TCRbeta sequences were left, which works out to an average of roughly 70,000 per individual. Two values were used to score each individual: the count of 150 to 200 previously reported CMV-associated TCRbeta sequences and the total count of productive distinct TCRbeta sequences. A beta-binomial model was reimplemented in Python, and random forests from scikit-learn, run with default parameters, were trained on data from the US cohort. Classifier performance on the Belgian cohort was summarized as median AUC with percentile confidence intervals over 10,000 bootstrap iterations. TCRdb re-hosts the immuneACCESS table, in-frame sequences only. Its copies lack some clones; in the studies checked, an unresolved V gene accounts for under half of them, and the cause for the rest is not known. The V and J calls and clone size were taken over from that table, and D and trimming were inferred from the DNA. In this sample the table shows 50,000 to 60,000 clones, 65% to 80% of which occur a single time. About 1.4% of the sample is held by the ten biggest clonotypes.

As concerns this clone: The antigen it recognizes is unknown. Per-base quality was not reported, and no clone a single base away is much larger than it.

This TCR was sampled from an adult in good health and CMV-seropositive. The sequence links TRBV5-1 to TRBJ2-7; 8 central bases correspond to TRBD1. The source material was memory CD4+ T cells from blood. The CDR3 sequence is CASSLAPGGLNEQYF. Here is the DNA: TGCGCCAGCAGCTTGGCCCCAGGGGGCCTAAACGAGCAGTACTTC.